These 8 T cell receptor beta chains came from one sample sequenced in a study of read filtering for tumor transcriptome and immune sequencing. This library used 300 to 500 ng RNA and molecular barcoded adaptors spanning alpha/delta and beta/gamma chains. TCRdb re-derived calls from the reads in MiXCR, one entry per CDR3 protein. The table lists more than 30,000 distinct CDR3 sequences, approximately 13% of them singletons, with around 36% in the top ten. The sample consisted of a population of CD138-negative cells sorted from bone marrow. The origin of the receptors is a donor over 35 with multiple myeloma.

This clonotype was recorded many times. The chain carries TRBV12-3 or TRBV12-4 and TRBJ2-3; D gene ambiguous. The CDR3 covers 12 residues. The germline V and J ends were trimmed by 5 bases and 3 bases, with 6 bases remaining between them. Here the CDR3 DNA reads TGTGCCAGCAGTCGATTTACAGATACGCAGTATTTT. This translates into CASSRFTDTQYF.

This clonotype was recorded at least ten times. This chain joins TRBV5-1 and TRBJ1-1, with unresolved D. Trimming took 0 bases from V and 1 from J, leaving 10 bases between them. The CDR3 totals 15 residues. CDR1 is SGHRS and CDR2 is YFSETQ in the germline V gene. CDR3 nucleotides: TGCGCCAGCAGCTTGGAGGACGGAGCGAACACTGAAGCTTTCTTT. Its protein is CASSLEDGANTEAFF.

There are many counts of this clonotype. The chain has TRBV7-9 and TRBJ2-7; D gene uncertain. The V end was cut by 0 bases, the J end by 7 bases, with 4 bases between. The length of the CDR3 is 11 residues. The V gene's germline CDR1 is SEHNR and CDR2 FQNEAQ (reference sequence). DNA of the CDR3: TGTGCCAGCAGCTTAGCGGCAGAGCAGTACTTC. This gives the protein CASSLAAEQYF.

This clonotype was seen more than once but under ten times. The chain combines TRBV19 with TRBJ2-5; D not certain. Germline CDR1 reads LNHDA; CDR2 reads SQIVND (reference sequence). Trimming removed 5 bases at V and 1 base at J, with 8 bases between. This CDR3 has 13 amino acids. Here the CDR3 DNA reads TGTGCCAGTAGTGGCACTTTCCAAGAGACCCAGTACTTC. It is translated as CASSGTFQETQYF.

This clonotype was detected many times. This sequence joins TRBV5-1 and TRBJ2-3; no clear D. Germline V gene data show CDR1 as SGHRS and CDR2 as YFSETQ. The CDR3 consists of 13 residues. V lost 4 bases, J lost 2 bases, and 8 bases lay in between. The CDR3 DNA reads as TGCGCCAGCAGCATAACCTTCACAGATACGCAGTATTTT. It codes for CASSITFTDTQYF. Filled out from reference TRBV5-1 and TRBJ2-3, the complete variable domain reads KAGVTQTPRYLIKTRGQQVTLSCSPISGHRSVSWYQQTPGQGLQFLFEYFSETQRNKGNFPGRFSGRQFSNSRSEMNVSTLELGDSALYLCASSITFTDTQYFGPGTRLTVL.

This clonotype was detected a few times. A much larger clone sits a single nucleotide away, making a read error possible. The chain carries TRBV20-1 and TRBJ1-4; D not resolved. Germline assignment: CDR1 DFQATT and CDR2 SNEGSKA (reference sequence). Trimming pared 3 bases from V and 16 bases from J, leaving 18 bases between. The CDR3 has 12 amino acids. CDR3 DNA sequence: TGCAGTGCTAGTAGTCCGAACCGTGGACGGTTTTTT. Its translation is CSASSPNRGRFF.

A word on this clonotype: One base separates it from a far larger clone, so it is likely a read error. The chain combines TRBV6-5 with TRBJ2-7, with D maybe TRBD2 (6 bases). The CDR3 loop spans 14 amino acids. Germline V lookup: CDR1 MNHEY, CDR2 SVGAGI. Trimming cost V 5 bases and J 2 bases, with 13 bases left between them. The CDR3 DNA reads as TGTGCCAGCAGTACGGGAGAAGTTACCTACGAGCAGTACTTC. Its protein product is CASSTGEVTYEQYF.

This clonotype showed up many times. The chain links TRBV20-1 to TRBJ1-1; D ambiguous. CDR1 and CDR2 from the germline V gene are DFQATT and SNEGSKA (reference sequence). V was trimmed by 1 base and J by 9 bases, leaving 12 bases between them. The length of the CDR3 is 12 residues. CDR3 coding DNA: TGCAGTGCTAGAGGGTTGGGAGAGAAAGCTTTCTTT. Its translation is CSARGLGEKAFF.